The 29 T cell receptor beta chains in this list originate from one sample, sequenced in a study of beta chain features in type 1 diabetes. Study conclusions and caveats: TCRB CDR3s from Type 1 diabetes patients were moderately but significantly shorter in all four CD4+ subsets.

No antigen is known for these receptors. The investigators reverse transcribed all of the isolated RNA, so they sequenced expressed TCRB transcripts. Only in-frame clones appear in the TCRdb table, and some are missing; sequencing was by immunoSEQ multiplex PCR. The table records approximately 43,000 clones, 65% to 80% of them present only once. Sequencing used Tregs from blood. These receptors were obtained from a man between 25 and 39 years old with type 1 diabetes. Some clones in this sample may be carry-over from other donors' samples.

This clone occurred a few times. The V and J genes are TRBV18 and TRBJ1-1; D unresolved. Looked up from germline, CDR1 is KGHSH and CDR2 is LQKENI. V was cut by 6 bases and J by 1 base, with 12 bases left in between. This CDR3 spans 14 amino acids. The CDR3: CASSPGGGNTEAFF. The CDR3 DNA follows: TGTGCCAGCTCGCCAGGAGGAGGGAACACTGAAGCTTTCTTT.

V usage is TRBV5-6 and J usage is TRBJ1-2; weak D call: TRBD1 (5 bases). The CDR3 runs to 15 residues. Trimming took off 4 bases at V and 5 bases at J, with 18 bases between the two ends. Looked up from germline, CDR1 is SGHDT and CDR2 is YYEEEE. CDR3 in DNA: TGTGCCAGCAGCGTCCACCTCAGGGCCTTTTATGGCTACACCTTC. This codes for CASSVHLRAFYGYTF.

Only a few counts were recorded for this clone. The chain employs TRBV6-5 and TRBJ1-2; D gene unclear. CDR1 and CDR2 (germline): MNHEY, SVGAGI. The CDR3 loop spans 13 amino acids. The ends were cut back, 2 bases at V and 3 bases at J, with 7 bases in the middle. The CDR3 sequence is CASSYAQDYGYTF. The CDR3, as DNA: TGTGCCAGCAGTTACGCGCAAGACTATGGCTACACCTTC.

J is TRBJ2-3 and V is TRBV7-9; tentatively, D is TRBD1 (6 bases). This CDR3 comprises 15 residues. Looked up from germline, CDR1 is SEHNR and CDR2 is FQNEAQ (reference sequence). Trimming pared 1 base from V and 3 bases from J, leaving 11 bases between. CDR3 protein: CASSLDGTGTDTQYF. The CDR3, as DNA: TGTGCCAGCAGCTTAGATGGCACAGGGACAGATACGCAGTATTTT.

The chain has TRBV7-2 and TRBJ1-1; 8 bases line up with TRBD1. Germline V lookup: CDR1 SGHTA, CDR2 FQGNSA. Unmatched junction bases numbered 11, after V lost 7 bases and J lost 7 bases. This CDR3 is 14 amino acids long. The CDR3 DNA reads as TGTGCCAGCACCCTCCGGACAGGGACGGTTGAAGCTTTCTTT. This sequence encodes CASTLRTGTVEAFF.

The chain recombines TRBV6-1 with TRBJ2-7, with D tentatively TRBD1 (5 bases). CDR1 is MNHNS and CDR2 is SASEGT in the germline V gene. This CDR3 spans 10 amino acids. Trimming shortened V by 8 bases and J by 6 bases, and 8 bases separated the two germline ends. CDR3 region: CASGRGEQYF. For the CDR3, the DNA is TGTGCCAGCGGAAGGGGCGAGCAGTACTTC.

The chain couples TRBV2 to TRBJ2-5, with a tentative D call TRBD2 (7 bases). Germline loops: CDR1 SNHLY, CDR2 FYNNEI. V lost 9 bases to trimming and J lost 4 bases, with 12 bases between them. This CDR3 has 12 residues. The CDR3 region is CASGGARETQYF. The CDR3 nucleotides read TGTGCCAGTGGGGGGGCACGAGAGACCCAGTACTTC.

The chain recombines TRBV7-9 with TRBJ2-2; D is ambiguous. The CDR3 contains 16 residues. CDR1 and CDR2 (germline): SEHNR, FQNEAQ (reference sequence). V was clipped by 4 bases and J by 1 base, with 13 bases between them. CDR3 in DNA: TGTGCCAGCAGCTACGGGTCAGCGATGAACACCGGGGAGCTGTTTTTT. Its protein is CASSYGSAMNTGELFF.

The chain has TRBV7-2 and TRBJ2-1; D might be TRBD1 (5 bases). This CDR3 is 14 amino acids long. Germline V gene data show CDR1 as SGHTA and CDR2 as FQGNSA. V was cut by 4 bases and J by 4 bases, with 11 bases left in between. CDR3 sequence reads: CASSSQTGYNEQFF. The DNA for the CDR3 is TGTGCCAGCAGCTCGCAAACAGGTTACAATGAGCAGTTCTTC.

V usage is TRBV2 and J usage is TRBJ2-5, with D unclear. Germline CDR1 is SNHLY and CDR2 is FYNNEI. CDR3 size: 14 residues. Trimming cost V 0 bases and J 2 bases, with 7 bases left between them. CDR3 region: CASSEARTQETQYF. The CDR3 DNA follows: TGTGCCAGCAGTGAAGCGAGAACTCAAGAGACCCAGTACTTC.

This clone has only a few counts. The rearrangement links TRBV10-3 to TRBJ2-3, with D possibly TRBD1 on 5 matching bases. From germline, CDR1 is ENHRY and CDR2 SYGVKD. This CDR3 comprises 15 residues. V shed 6 bases and J shed 1 base, with 14 bases lying between them. CDR3 amino acids: CAISSPQQGTDTQYF. In nucleotides, the CDR3 is TGTGCCATCAGCTCGCCACAACAGGGCACAGATACGCAGTATTTT.

The J gene is TRBJ1-2, the V gene TRBV19; 11 nucleotides align to TRBD1. V lost 7 bases to trimming and J lost 8 bases; unmatched junction nucleotides: 3. The germline V gene has CDR1 LNHDA and CDR2 SQIVND (reference sequence). The CDR3 has 12 residues. The CDR3 reads CASTRTGGGYTF. DNA of the CDR3: TGTGCCAGTACCCGGACAGGGGGCGGCTACACCTTC.

V gene TRBV6-6 combines with J gene TRBJ2-5; D uncertain. The J call could be wrong; TRBJ2-7 is a better fit for the DNA end. In germline, CDR1 is MNHNY, CDR2 SVGAGI (reference sequence). CDR3 length: 12 amino acids. In DNA form, the CDR3 reads TGTGCCTGTCGGTCCGTTGAGAACGAGCAGTACTTC. This translates into CACRSVENEQYF.

This sequence joins TRBV5-4 and TRBJ2-5, with D unclear. The CDR3 consists of 14 residues. Germline assignment: CDR1 SGHNT and CDR2 YYREEE (reference sequence). V lost 0 bases and J lost 2, with 8 bases in between. CDR3 residues: CASSLEAVQETQYF. The CDR3, as DNA: TGTGCCAGCAGCTTGGAGGCGGTACAAGAGACCCAGTACTTC.

On this clone: Additional DNA sequences in this sample encode the identical CDR3. V and J are TRBV18 and TRBJ2-7; maybe TRBD1 (6 bases). In germline, CDR1 is KGHSH, CDR2 LQKENI. CDR3 length equals 13 residues. Between the trimmed V and J ends, which lost 6 bases and 4 bases, there was a span of 13 bases. The CDR3 loop reads CASSPGRGYEQYF. The CDR3, as DNA: TGTGCCAGCTCCCCGGGCAGGGGTTACGAGCAGTACTTC.

The genes are TRBV27 and TRBJ1-1, with 8 bases lining up with TRBD1. This CDR3 spans 14 amino acids. Germline CDR1 is MNHEY and CDR2 is SMNVEV (reference sequence). After removal of 5 bases from V and 4 bases from J, the junction contained 6 bases not matched to a gene. The chain's CDR3 is CASSTRQGSTEAFF. CDR3 sequence (DNA): TGTGCCAGCAGTACCCGACAGGGGAGCACTGAAGCTTTCTTT.

The V gene is TRBV7-9, the J gene TRBJ2-2; TRBD1 matches at 11 bases. CDR1 and CDR2 from the germline V gene are SEHNR and FQNEAQ (reference sequence). This CDR3 contains 15 residues. The V segment lost 6 bases and the J segment 7 bases; nucleotides outside the gene matches: 7. Written as DNA, the CDR3 is TGTGCCAGCAGACGACCGGGACAGGGGGTCGGGGAGCTGTTTTTT. It is translated as CASRRPGQGVGELFF.

The rearrangement joins TRBV2 to TRBJ2-1, with 14 bases that match TRBD2. Trimming removed 8 bases from V and 11 bases from J; junction bases left unmatched: 8. Per the germline V gene, CDR1 is SNHLY and CDR2 is FYNNEI. This CDR3 is built from 14 residues. CDR3 DNA sequence: TGTGCCAGCCATCCGGGACTAGCGGGAGCTCAGCAGTTCTTC. Translated, it gives CASHPGLAGAQQFF.

V is TRBV6-1 and J is TRBJ2-1, with 8 bases lining up with TRBD1. From germline, CDR1 is MNHNS and CDR2 SASEGT. V shed 4 bases, J shed 7 bases, and the junction held 18 bases outside the gene matches. The CDR3 runs to 18 residues. CDR3 nucleotides: TGTGCCAGCAGTGCCCGGGACAGGAGTAACATCCGGGCAAATGAGCAGTTCTTC. It yields the protein CASSARDRSNIRANEQFF.

The genes are TRBV9 and TRBJ1-2; D gene uncertain. This CDR3 region has 13 residues. Germline CDR1 reads SGDLS; CDR2 reads YYNGEE. Trimming removed 7 bases at V and 3 bases at J, with 13 bases between. The CDR3, as DNA: TGTGCCAGCGGATCGGGGTTATACTATGGCTACACCTTC. It specifies CASGSGLYYGYTF. Variable domain in full (rest from reference TRBV9 and TRBJ1-2): DSGVTQTPKHLITATGQRVTLRCSPRSGDLSVYWYQQSLDQGLQFLIQYYNGEERAKGNILERFSAQQFPDLHSELNLSSLELGDSALYFCASGSGLYYGYTFGSGTRLTVV.

Comment on this clone: Other DNA sequences in this specimen translate into the identical CDR3. V and J are TRBV7-8 and TRBJ2-5, with D hard to call. CDR1 is SGHVS, CDR2 FQNEAQ, per germline. The CDR3 sequence is 15 residues long. V was trimmed by 5 bases and J by 4 bases, leaving 17 bases between them. In DNA, the CDR3 is TGTGCCAGCAGCCTAGAACAGCAGTCAAGAGAGACCCAGTACTTC. This gives the protein CASSLEQQSRETQYF.

The table lists this clone with a few counts. The V and J genes are TRBV6-1 and TRBJ1-1, with a weak D call TRBD1 (5 bases). V shed 5 bases and J shed 3 bases, with 10 bases lying between them. CDR1 is MNHNS, CDR2 SASEGT, per germline. The CDR3 totals 13 residues. The CDR3 region has the DNA TGTGCCAGCAGTAGCTCCAGGGACACTGAAGCTTTCTTT. It yields the protein CASSSSRDTEAFF.

The gene calls are TRBV7-8 and TRBJ1-4; tentative D call: TRBD1 (6 bases). CDR3 length equals 13 residues. Germline V CDR1 and CDR2: SGHVS, FQNEAQ. V lost 5 bases to trimming and J lost 4 bases, with 8 bases between them. The CDR3 spells CASSGQINEKLFF. Here the CDR3 DNA reads TGTGCCAGCAGCGGACAGATTAATGAAAAACTGTTTTTT.

This clone was seen more than once but under ten times. The chain carries TRBV9 and TRBJ1-6; D unresolved. The CDR3 spans 14 residues. Germline V gene lookup returns CDR1 SGDLS and CDR2 YYNGEE. V was trimmed by 2 bases and J by 8 bases, leaving 11 bases between them. The CDR3 sequence is CASSVRSLDSPLHF. As DNA, the CDR3 is TGTGCCAGCAGCGTGCGGAGCTTGGATTCACCCCTCCACTTT.

The chain couples TRBV5-1 to TRBJ2-3, with a possible D match to TRBD1 (6 bases). CDR1 is SGHRS, CDR2 YFSETQ, per germline. V lost 0 bases, J lost 2 bases, and 13 bases lay in between. The CDR3 spans 16 residues. In nucleotides, the CDR3 is TGCGCCAGCAGCTTGGGGGTGGACAGCTCCACAGATACGCAGTATTTT. Translation: CASSLGVDSSTDTQYF.

The chain carries TRBV12-5 and TRBJ2-7; D remains unclear. Between the trimmed V and J ends, which lost 6 bases and 0 bases, there was a span of 9 bases. This CDR3 comprises 13 residues. Germline CDR1 LGHNT, CDR2 FRNRAP. CDR3 DNA: TGTGCTAGTGGGGTCCTATTCTCCTACGAGCAGTACTTC. This encodes CASGVLFSYEQYF.

A single count supports this clone. The J gene is TRBJ2-2, the V gene TRBV6-6, with a weak D call TRBD1 (5 bases). The germline CDR1 and CDR2 sequences are MNHNY and SVGAGI (reference sequence). The CDR3 loop spans 13 amino acids. Deletions cut 6 bases from V and 4 bases from J, with 9 bases between. CDR3 residues: CASRDTSTGELFF. CDR3 in DNA: TGTGCCAGCAGGGACACTTCCACCGGGGAGCTGTTTTTT.

The chain has TRBV7-2 and TRBJ1-1; no clear D gene. Trimming removed 3 bases at V and 8 bases at J, with 13 bases between. This CDR3 comprises 13 residues. Germline-derived CDR1 and CDR2 are SGHTA and FQGNSA. The CDR3 loop reads CASSFWESREAFF. For the CDR3, the DNA is TGTGCCAGCAGCTTTTGGGAGAGTCGCGAAGCTTTCTTT.

V gene TRBV11-3 combines with J gene TRBJ2-3; D might be TRBD2 (6 bases). Deletions cut 5 bases from V and 4 bases from J, with 7 bases between. This CDR3 has 12 amino acids. Looked up from germline, CDR1 is SGHNT and CDR2 is YENEEA. CDR3 residues: CASSRRADTQYF. The DNA for the CDR3 is TGTGCCAGCAGCCGGAGGGCAGATACGCAGTATTTT.